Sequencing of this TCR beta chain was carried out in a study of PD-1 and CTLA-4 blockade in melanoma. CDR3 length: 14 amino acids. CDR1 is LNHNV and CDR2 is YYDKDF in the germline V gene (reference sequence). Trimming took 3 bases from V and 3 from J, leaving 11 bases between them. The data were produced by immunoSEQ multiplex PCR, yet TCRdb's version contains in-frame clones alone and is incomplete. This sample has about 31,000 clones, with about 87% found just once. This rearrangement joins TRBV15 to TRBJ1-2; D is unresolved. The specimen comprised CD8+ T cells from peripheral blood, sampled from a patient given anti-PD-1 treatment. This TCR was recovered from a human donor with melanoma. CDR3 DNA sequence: TGTGCCACCAGCAGGGACGCCTTGGACTATGGCTACACCTTC. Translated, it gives CATSRDALDYGYTF.